This T cell receptor beta chain was retrieved from a study of blood T cell repertoires in COVID-19. Using immunoSEQ multiplex PCR, the repertoire was profiled, and TCRdb retains in-frame clones only, with some absent. The table shows 250,000 or so clones, with approximately 80% occurring only once. Trimming shortened V by 5 bases and J by 1 base, and 6 bases separated the two germline ends. Germline V CDR1 and CDR2: LNHDA, SQIVND (reference sequence). The CDR3 contains 13 residues. Source material: PBMCs or T cells enriched from blood (not recorded which). The chain carries TRBV19 and TRBJ1-5, with a weak D call TRBD1 (5 bases). This sequence originates from a man in his sixties who had recovered from COVID-19. CDR3 sequence reads: CASSQGSNQPQHF. DNA for the CDR3: TGTGCCAGTAGTCAGGGCAGCAATCAGCCCCAGCATTTT.